A selection of T cell receptor beta chains follows, all from one sample in a study of OX40 agonist ivuxolimab in advanced cancers. Sequencing used immunoSEQ multiplex PCR; TCRdb keeps in-frame clones, though not all of them. The sample has around 55,000 clones, 86% seen once. Sequenced here: CD4+ or CD8+ T cells sorted from blood, sampled in a trial of the OX40 agonist ivuxolimab. The receptors originated from an adult with an advanced solid tumor such as melanoma, head and neck, liver or kidney cancer. Both conserved end residues are part of each CDR3. The D gene is left open where the match is weak. Clone sizes are given selectively: once, few, many, or a class where the clone is expanded.

v_call	clone_size	j_call	d_call	cdr3_aa	cdr3_nt
TRBV2	.	TRBJ2-2	.	CASAANTGELFF	TGTGCCAGTGCGGCCAACACCGGGGAGCTGTTTTTT
TRBV5-6	once	TRBJ2-3	.	CASSFGGPTDTQYF	TGTGCCAGCAGCTTTGGGGGCCCAACAGATACGCAGTATTTT
TRBV7-3	.	TRBJ2-3	.	CASSLKGTDTQYF	TGTGCCAGCAGCTTAAAGGGGACAGATACGCAGTATTTT
TRBV2	.	TRBJ2-7	.	CASSQDAYEQYF	TGTGCCAGCAGTCAGGACGCCTACGAGCAGTACTTC
TRBV18	.	TRBJ2-2	.	CASSPWAANTGELFF	TGTGCCAGCTCCCCCTGGGCGGCGAACACCGGGGAGCTGTTTTTT
TRBV14	.	TRBJ2-7	.	CASSHPGRGISYEQYF	TGTGCCAGCAGCCACCCCGGACGGGGGATCTCCTACGAGCAGTACTTC
TRBV19	medium-sized	TRBJ1-1	.	CASSISVNTEAFF	TGTGCCAGTAGTATTTCAGTGAACACTGAAGCTTTCTTT
TRBV28	.	TRBJ1-4	.	CASGPIGATNEKLFF	TGTGCCAGCGGGCCCATTGGGGCAACTAATGAAAAACTGTTTTTT
TRBV28	.	TRBJ2-3	TRBD1	CASSLTGRRVAVSTDTQYF	TGTGCCAGCAGTTTGACAGGGAGACGGGTAGCAGTTAGCACAGATACGCAGTATTTT
TRBV7-9	.	TRBJ2-7	TRBD2	CASSLASLLAGESYEQYF	TGTGCCAGCAGCTTGGCTTCCCTACTAGCGGGAGAGTCCTACGAGCAGTACTTC
TRBV13	.	TRBJ2-3	TRBD2	CASRQGTRDTQYF	TGTGCCAGCAGACAAGGGACTAGAGATACGCAGTATTTT
TRBV10-2	.	TRBJ2-7	TRBD2	CASIAGLAGAYEQYF	TGCGCCAGCATCGCGGGACTAGCGGGAGCCTACGAGCAGTACTTC
TRBV28	.	TRBJ2-7	.	CASSFGGRYEQYF	TGTGCCAGCAGTTTTGGGGGTCGGTACGAGCAGTACTTC
TRBV19	.	TRBJ2-4	TRBD1	CASSTPGQMAKNIQYF	TGTGCCAGTAGTACCCCGGGACAGATGGCCAAAAACATTCAGTACTTC
TRBV21-1	.	TRBJ2-5	.	CASSKGAQETQYF	TGTGCCAGCAGCAAAGGGGCACAAGAGACCCAGTACTTC
TRBV4-1	.	TRBJ1-6	.	CASSRGRELNSPLHF	TGCGCCAGCAGCCGGGGACGGGAGCTAAATTCACCCCTCCACTTT